The clone carrying this TCR beta chain has just one count. From germline, CDR1 is LGHDT and CDR2 YNNKEL (reference sequence). The CDR3 extends over 13 amino acids. V shed 3 bases and J shed 8 bases, with 11 bases lying between them. As originally analysed: Amplifying reference gene primers gave estimates of nucleated cell counts. The table came from immunoSEQ multiplex PCR; TCRdb's copy has only in-frame clones and leaves some out. That table furnishes V, J and clone size, whereas the DNA furnished D and trimming. This sample has just under 85,000 clones; more than 70% occur once, and the top ten carry about a sixth. This sample was included in a study of blood T cell repertoires in COVID-19. Study in general: The United States, Italy and Spain provided the acute and convalescent COVID-19 samples. T cells, B-cell-depleted T cells, or PBMCs provided the cDNA or gDNA that served as material.

The sample comprised peripheral blood. The V and J genes are TRBV3-1 (or the pseudogene TRBV3-2) and TRBJ2-1; tentative D call: TRBD2 (5 bases). This TCR was sampled from an older woman with acute or convalescent COVID-19. CDR3 bases: TGTGCCAGCAGCCAGGGAGCGCTCGATGAGCAGTTCTTC. Protein product: CASSQGALDEQFF.